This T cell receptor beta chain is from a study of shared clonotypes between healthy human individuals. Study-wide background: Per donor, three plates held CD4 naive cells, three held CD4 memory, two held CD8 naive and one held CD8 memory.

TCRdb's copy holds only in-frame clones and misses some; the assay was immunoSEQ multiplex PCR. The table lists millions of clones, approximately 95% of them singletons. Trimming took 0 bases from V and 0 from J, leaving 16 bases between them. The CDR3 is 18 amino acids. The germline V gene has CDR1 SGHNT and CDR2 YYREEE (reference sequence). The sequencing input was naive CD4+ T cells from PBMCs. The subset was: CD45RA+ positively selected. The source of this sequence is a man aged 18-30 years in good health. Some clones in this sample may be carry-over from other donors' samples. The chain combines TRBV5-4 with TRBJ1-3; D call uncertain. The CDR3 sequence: CASSLGASPSYSGNTIYF. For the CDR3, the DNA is TGTGCCAGCAGCTTGGGGGCCAGTCCTTCATACTCTGGAAACACCATATATTTT.